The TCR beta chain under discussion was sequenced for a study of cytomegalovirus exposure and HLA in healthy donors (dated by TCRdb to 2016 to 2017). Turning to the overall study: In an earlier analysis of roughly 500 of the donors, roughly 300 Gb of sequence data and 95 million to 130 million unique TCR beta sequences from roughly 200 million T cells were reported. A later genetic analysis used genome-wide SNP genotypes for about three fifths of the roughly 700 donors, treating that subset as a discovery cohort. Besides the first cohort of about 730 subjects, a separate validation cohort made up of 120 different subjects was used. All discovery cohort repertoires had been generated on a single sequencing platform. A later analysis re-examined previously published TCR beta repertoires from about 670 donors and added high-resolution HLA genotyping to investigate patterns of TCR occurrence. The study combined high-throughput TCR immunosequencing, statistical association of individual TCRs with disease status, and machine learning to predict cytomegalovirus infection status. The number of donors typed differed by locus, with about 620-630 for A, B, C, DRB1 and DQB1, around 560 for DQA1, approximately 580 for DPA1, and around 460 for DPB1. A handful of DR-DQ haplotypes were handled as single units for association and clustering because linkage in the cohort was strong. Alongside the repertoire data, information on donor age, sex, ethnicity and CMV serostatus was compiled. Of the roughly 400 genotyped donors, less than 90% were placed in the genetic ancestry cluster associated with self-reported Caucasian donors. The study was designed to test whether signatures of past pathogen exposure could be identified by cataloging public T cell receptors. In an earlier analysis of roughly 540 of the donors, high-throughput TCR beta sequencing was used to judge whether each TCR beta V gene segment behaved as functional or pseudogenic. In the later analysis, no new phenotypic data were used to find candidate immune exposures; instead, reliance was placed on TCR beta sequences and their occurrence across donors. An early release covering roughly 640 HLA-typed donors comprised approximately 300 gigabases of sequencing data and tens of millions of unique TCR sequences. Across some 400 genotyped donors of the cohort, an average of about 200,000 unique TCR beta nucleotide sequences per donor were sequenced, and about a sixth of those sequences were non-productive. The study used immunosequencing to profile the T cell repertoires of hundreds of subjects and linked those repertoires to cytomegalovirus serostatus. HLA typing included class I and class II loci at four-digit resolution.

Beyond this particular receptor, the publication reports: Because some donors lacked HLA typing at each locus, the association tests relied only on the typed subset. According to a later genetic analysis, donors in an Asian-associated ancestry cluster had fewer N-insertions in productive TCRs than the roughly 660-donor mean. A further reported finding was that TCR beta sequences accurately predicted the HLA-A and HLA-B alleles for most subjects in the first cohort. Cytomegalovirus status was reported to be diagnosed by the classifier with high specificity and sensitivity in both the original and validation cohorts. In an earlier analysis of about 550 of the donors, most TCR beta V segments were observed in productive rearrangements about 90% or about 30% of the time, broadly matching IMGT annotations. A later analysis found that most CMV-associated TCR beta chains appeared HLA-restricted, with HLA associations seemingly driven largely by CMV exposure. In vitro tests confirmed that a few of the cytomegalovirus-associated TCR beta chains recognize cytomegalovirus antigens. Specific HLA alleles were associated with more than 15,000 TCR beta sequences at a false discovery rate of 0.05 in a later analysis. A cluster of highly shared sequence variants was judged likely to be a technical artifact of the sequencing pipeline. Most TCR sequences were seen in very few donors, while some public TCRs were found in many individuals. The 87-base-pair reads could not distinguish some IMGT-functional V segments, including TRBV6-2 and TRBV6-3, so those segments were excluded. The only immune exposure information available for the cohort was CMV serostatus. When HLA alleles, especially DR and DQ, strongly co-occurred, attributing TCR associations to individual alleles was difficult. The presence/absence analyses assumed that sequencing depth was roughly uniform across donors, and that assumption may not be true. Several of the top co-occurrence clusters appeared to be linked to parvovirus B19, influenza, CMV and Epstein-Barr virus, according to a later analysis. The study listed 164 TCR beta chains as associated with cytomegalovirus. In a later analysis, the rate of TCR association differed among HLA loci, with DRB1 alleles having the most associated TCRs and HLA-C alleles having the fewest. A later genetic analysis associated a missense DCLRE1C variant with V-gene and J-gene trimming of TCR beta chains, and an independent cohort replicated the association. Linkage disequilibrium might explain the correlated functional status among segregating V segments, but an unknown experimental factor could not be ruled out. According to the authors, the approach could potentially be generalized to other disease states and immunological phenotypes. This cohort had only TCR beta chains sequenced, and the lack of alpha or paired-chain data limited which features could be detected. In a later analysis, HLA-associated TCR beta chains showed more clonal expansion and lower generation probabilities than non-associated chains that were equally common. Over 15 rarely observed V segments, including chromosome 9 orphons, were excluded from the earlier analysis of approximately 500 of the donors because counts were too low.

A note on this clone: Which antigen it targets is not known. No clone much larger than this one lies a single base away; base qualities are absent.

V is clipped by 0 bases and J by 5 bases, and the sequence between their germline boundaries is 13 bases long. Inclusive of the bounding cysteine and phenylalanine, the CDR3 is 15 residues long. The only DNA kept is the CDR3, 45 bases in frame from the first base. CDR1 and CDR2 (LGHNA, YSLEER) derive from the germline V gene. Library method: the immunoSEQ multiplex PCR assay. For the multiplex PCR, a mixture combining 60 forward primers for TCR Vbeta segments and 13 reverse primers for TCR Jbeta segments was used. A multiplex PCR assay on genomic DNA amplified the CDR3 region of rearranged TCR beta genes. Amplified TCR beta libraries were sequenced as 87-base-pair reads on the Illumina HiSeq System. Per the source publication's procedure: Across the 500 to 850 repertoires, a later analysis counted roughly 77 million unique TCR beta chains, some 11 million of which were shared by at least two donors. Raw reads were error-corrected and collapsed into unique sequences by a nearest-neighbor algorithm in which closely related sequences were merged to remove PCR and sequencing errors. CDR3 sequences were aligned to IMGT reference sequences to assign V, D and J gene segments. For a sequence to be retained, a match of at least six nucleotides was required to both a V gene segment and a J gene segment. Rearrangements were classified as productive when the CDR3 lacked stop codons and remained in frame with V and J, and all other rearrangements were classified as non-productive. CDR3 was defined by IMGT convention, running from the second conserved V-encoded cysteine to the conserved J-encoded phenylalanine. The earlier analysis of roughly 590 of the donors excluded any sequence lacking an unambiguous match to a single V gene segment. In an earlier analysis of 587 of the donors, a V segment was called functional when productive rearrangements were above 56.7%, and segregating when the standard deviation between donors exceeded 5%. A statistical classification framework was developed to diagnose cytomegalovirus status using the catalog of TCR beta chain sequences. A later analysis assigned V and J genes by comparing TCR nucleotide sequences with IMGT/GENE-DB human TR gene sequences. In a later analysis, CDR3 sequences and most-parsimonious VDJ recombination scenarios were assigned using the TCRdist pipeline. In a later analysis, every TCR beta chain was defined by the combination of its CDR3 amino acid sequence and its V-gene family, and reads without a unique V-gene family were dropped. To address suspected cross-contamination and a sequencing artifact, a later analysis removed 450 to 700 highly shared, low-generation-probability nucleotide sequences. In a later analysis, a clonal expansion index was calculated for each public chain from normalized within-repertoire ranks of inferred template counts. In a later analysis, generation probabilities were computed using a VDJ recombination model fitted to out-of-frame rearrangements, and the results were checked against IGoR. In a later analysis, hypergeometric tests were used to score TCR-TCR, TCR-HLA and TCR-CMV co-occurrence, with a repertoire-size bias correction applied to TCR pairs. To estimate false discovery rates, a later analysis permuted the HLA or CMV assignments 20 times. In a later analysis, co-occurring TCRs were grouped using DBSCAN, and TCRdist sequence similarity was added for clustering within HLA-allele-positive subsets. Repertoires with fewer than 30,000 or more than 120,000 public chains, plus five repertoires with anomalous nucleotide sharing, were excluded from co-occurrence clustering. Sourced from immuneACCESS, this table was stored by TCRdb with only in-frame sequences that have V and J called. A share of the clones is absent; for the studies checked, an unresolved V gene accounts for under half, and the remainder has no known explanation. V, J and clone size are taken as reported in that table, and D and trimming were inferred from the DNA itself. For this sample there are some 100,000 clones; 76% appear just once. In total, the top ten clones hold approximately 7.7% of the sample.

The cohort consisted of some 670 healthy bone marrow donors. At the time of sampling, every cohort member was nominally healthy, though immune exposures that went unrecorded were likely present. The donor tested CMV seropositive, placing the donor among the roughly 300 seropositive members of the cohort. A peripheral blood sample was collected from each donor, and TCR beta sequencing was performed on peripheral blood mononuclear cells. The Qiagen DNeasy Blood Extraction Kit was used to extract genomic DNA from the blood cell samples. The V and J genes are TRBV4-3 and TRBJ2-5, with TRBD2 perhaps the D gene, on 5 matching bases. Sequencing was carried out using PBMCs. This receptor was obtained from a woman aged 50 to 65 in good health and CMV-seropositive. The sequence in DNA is TGCGCCAGCAGCCAAGAGGCGAGGGAGTGGGAGACCCAGTACTTC. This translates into CASSQEAREWETQYF.